This is a list of T cell receptor beta chains from one sample in a study of OX40 agonist ivuxolimab in advanced cancers. TCRdb keeps only in-frame clones here, not all; method: immunoSEQ multiplex PCR. The sample carries around 30,000 clones, 90% recorded once. The sequences come from CD4+ or CD8+ T cells sorted from blood, collected in a trial of the OX40 agonist ivuxolimab. The receptor source for this set is an adult with an advanced solid tumor such as melanoma, head and neck, liver or kidney cancer. CDR3s include the opening cysteine and the closing phenylalanine or tryptophan. The D gene is left open where the match is weak. Some rows mark clone size as missing; the rest say once, few, many or name a class of expanded clone.

j_gene | d_gene | abundance | v_gene | CDR3aa | CDR3nt
TRBJ2-1 | - | - | TRBV5-1 | CASSLAGVGWDEQFF | TGCGCCAGCAGCTTGGCGGGAGTAGGTTGGGATGAGCAGTTCTTC
TRBJ2-7 | - | - | TRBV30 | CAWTGTRGEQYF | TGTGCCTGGACCGGGACCCGGGGCGAGCAGTACTTC
TRBJ2-5 | - | - | TRBV4-3 | CASSQVRGAQETQYF | TGCGCCAGCAGCCAAGTCCGCGGGGCCCAAGAGACCCAGTACTTC
TRBJ2-4 | - | - | TRBV5-6 | CASRLVTGDEYF | TGTGCCAGCAGATTGGTGACAGGTGACGAGTACTTC
TRBJ1-1 | TRBD1 | once | TRBV4-3 | CASSPGGTGAYTEAFF | TGCGCCAGCAGCCCCGGGGGGACAGGGGCCTATACTGAAGCTTTCTTT
TRBJ1-5 | TRBD1 | few | TRBV30 | CAWSTGQGSQPQHF | TGTGCCTGGAGTACCGGACAGGGCAGTCAGCCCCAGCATTTT
TRBJ2-2 | TRBD2 | - | TRBV19 | CASSILAGAGELFF | TGTGCCAGTAGTATCCTAGCGGGAGCCGGGGAGCTGTTTTTT
TRBJ1-1 | - | once | TRBV7-9 | CASSLAGLFNTEAFF | TGTGCCAGCAGCTTGGCGGGACTCTTCAACACTGAAGCTTTCTTT
TRBJ2-1 | TRBD2 | - | TRBV18 | CASSPWTSGSNHNEQFF | TGTGCCAGCTCACCATGGACTAGCGGGAGTAATCACAATGAGCAGTTCTTC
TRBJ1-2 | - | - | TRBV14 | CASSQVGGGRAYGYTF | TGTGCCAGCAGCCAAGTCGGCGGGGGCAGGGCCTATGGCTACACCTTC
TRBJ2-7 | - | once | TRBV29-1 | CSVDSPVLSISYEQYF | TGCAGCGTTGATTCCCCGGTGTTATCTATCTCCTACGAGCAGTACTTC
TRBJ2-2 | - | - | TRBV7-9 | CASSLPGELFF | TGTGCCAGCAGCTTACCCGGGGAGCTGTTTTTT
TRBJ1-1 | - | few | TRBV30 | CAWNLVPNTEAFF | TGTGCCTGGAACCTCGTCCCGAACACTGAAGCTTTCTTT
TRBJ2-4 | - | once | TRBV19 | CASSIDRRVAKNIQYF | TGTGCCAGTAGTATAGATAGAAGGGTAGCCAAAAACATTCAGTACTTC
TRBJ1-2 | - | - | TRBV19 | CATRDRANYGYTF | TGTGCCACCAGGGACCGCGCTAACTATGGCTACACCTTC
TRBJ1-1 | - | once | TRBV19 | CASSKQGGNTEAFF | TGTGCCAGTAGTAAACAGGGAGGGAACACTGAAGCTTTCTTT
TRBJ2-7 | - | - | TRBV27 | CASSFEGPPYEQYF | TGTGCCAGCAGTTTTGAGGGTCCCCCGTACGAGCAGTACTTC
TRBJ1-2 | - | - | TRBV18 | CASSPPPGPVANYGYTF | TGTGCCAGCTCACCACCGCCGGGACCGGTGGCTAACTATGGCTACACCTTC